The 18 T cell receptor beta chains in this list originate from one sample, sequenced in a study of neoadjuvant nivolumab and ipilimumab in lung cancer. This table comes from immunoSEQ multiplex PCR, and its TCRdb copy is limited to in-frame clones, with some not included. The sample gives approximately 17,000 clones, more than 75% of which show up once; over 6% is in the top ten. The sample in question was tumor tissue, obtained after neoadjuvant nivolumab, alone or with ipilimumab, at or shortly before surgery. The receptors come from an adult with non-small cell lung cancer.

CDR3 in amino acids: CASSQETQYF. The CDR3 bases are TGTGCCAGCAGCCAAGAGACCCAGTACTTC. This rearrangement joins TRBV7-8 to TRBJ2-5; D not resolved. Trimming took off 5 bases at V and 2 bases at J, with 0 bases between the two ends. This CDR3 has 10 residues. Germline V gives CDR1 SGHVS, CDR2 FQNEAQ.

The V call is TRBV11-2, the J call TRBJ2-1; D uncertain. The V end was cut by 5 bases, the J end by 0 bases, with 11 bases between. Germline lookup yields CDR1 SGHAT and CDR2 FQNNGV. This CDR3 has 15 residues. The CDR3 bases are TGTGCCAGCAGCGTTCAGACGAGCTCCTACAATGAGCAGTTCTTC. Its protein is CASSVQTSSYNEQFF.

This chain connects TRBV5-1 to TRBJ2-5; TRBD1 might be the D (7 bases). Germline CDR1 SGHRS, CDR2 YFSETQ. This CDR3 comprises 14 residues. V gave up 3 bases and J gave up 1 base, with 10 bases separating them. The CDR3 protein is CASSYQGGQETQYF. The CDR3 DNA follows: TGCGCCAGCAGCTATCAGGGGGGCCAAGAGACCCAGTACTTC.

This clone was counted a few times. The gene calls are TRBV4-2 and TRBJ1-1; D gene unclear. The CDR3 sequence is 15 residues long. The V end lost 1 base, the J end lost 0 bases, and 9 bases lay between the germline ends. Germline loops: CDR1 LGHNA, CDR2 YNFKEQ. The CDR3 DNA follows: TGTGCCAGCAGCCAAGGGCTCTACGTGAACACTGAAGCTTTCTTT. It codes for CASSQGLYVNTEAFF.

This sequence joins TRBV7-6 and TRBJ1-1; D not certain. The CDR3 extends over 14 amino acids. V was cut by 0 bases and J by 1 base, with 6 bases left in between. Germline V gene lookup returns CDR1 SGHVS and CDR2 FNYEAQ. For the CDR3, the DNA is TGTGCCAGCAGCTTAGCGCCTGGGAACACTGAAGCTTTCTTT. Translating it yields CASSLAPGNTEAFF. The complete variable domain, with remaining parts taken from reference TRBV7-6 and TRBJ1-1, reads GAGVSQSPRYKVTKRGQDVALRCDPISGHVSLYWYRQALGQGPEFLTYFNYEAQQDKSGLPNDRFSAERPEGSISTLTIQRTEQRDSAMYRCASSLAPGNTEAFFGQGTRLTVV.

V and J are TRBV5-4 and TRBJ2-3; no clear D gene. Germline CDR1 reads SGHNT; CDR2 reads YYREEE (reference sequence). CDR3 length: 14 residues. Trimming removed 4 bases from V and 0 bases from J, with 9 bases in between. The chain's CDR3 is CASSQTSSTDTQYF. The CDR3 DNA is TGTGCCAGCAGCCAAACCTCTAGCACAGATACGCAGTATTTT.

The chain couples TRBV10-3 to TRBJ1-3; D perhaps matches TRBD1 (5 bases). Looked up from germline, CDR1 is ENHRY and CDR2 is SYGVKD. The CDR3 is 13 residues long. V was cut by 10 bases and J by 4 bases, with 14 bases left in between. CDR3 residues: CATCLGAGNTIYF. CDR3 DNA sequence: TGTGCCACCTGTCTAGGGGCCGGAAACACCATATATTTT.

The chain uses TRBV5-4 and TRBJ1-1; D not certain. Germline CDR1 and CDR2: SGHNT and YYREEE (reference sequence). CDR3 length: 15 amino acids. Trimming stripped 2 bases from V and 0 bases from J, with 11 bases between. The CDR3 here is CASSFEGTLNTEAFF. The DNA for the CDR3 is TGTGCCAGCAGCTTTGAGGGAACCCTGAACACTGAAGCTTTCTTT.

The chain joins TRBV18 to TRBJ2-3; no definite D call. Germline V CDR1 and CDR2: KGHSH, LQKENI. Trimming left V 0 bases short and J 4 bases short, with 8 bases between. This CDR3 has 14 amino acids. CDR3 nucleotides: TGTGCCAGCTCACCACCCAGCGTAGCAGATACGCAGTATTTT. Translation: CASSPPSVADTQYF.

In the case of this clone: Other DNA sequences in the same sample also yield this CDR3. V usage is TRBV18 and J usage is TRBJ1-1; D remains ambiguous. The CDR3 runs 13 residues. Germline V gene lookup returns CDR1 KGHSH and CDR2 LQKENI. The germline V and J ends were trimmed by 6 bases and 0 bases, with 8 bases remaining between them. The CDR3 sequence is CASSPGLNTEAFF. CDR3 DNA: TGTGCCAGCTCCCCGGGGTTGAACACTGAAGCTTTCTTT.

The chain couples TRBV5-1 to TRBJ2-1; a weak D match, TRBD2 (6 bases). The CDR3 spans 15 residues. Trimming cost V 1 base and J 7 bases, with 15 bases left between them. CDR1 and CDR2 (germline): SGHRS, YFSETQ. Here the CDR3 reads CASSLNSGLWNEQFF. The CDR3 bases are TGCGCCAGCAGCTTGAATAGCGGTTTGTGGAATGAGCAGTTCTTC.

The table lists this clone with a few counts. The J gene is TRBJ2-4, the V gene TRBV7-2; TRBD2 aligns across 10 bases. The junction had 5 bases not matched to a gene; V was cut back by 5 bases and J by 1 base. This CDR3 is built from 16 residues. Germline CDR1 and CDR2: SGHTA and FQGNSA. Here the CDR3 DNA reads TGTGCCAGCAGCATTGATAGCGGGAGGGCCAAAAACATTCAGTACTTC. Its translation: CASSIDSGRAKNIQYF.

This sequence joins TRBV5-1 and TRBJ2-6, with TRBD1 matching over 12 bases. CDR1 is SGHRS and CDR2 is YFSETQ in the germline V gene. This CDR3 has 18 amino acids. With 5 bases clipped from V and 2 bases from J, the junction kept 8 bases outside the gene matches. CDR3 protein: CASRSRGQGATGANVLTF. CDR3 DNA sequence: TGCGCCAGCAGATCCCGGGGACAGGGGGCTACTGGGGCCAACGTCCTGACTTTC.

The chain's CDR3 is CASSRDRIDPTEAFF. The CDR3 bases are TGTGCCAGCTCCCGTGACAGGATTGACCCCACTGAAGCTTTCTTT. The chain carries TRBV18 and TRBJ1-1; possibly TRBD1 for D (6 bases). Germline V gives CDR1 KGHSH, CDR2 LQKENI. The CDR3 totals 15 residues. V was pared by 6 bases and J by 4 bases, with 18 bases between.

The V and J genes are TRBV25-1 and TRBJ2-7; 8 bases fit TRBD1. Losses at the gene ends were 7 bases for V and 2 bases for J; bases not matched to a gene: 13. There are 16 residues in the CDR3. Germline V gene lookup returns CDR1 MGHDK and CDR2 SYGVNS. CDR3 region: CASIHPRDRITYEQYF. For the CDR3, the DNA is TGTGCCAGCATCCATCCCCGGGACAGGATAACCTACGAGCAGTACTTC.

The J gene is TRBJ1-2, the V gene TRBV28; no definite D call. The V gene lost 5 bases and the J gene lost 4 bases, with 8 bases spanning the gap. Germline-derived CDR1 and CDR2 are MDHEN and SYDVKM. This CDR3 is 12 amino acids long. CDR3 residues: CASSQLRYGYTF. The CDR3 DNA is TGTGCCAGCAGTCAACTTCGCTATGGCTACACCTTC.

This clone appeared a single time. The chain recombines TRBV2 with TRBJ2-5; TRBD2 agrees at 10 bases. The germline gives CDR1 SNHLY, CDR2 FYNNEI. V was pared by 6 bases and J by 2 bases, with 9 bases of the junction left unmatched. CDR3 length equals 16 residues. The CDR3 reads CASRPSGAGGQETQYF. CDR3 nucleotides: TGTGCCAGCAGGCCTTCCGGAGCGGGAGGGCAAGAGACCCAGTACTTC. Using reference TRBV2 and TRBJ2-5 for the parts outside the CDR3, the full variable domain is EPEVTQTPSHQVTQMGQEVILRCVPISNHLYFYWYRQILGQKVEFLVSFYNNEISEKSEIFDDQFSVERPDGSNFTLKIRSTKLEDSAMYFCASRPSGAGGQETQYFGPGTRLLVL.

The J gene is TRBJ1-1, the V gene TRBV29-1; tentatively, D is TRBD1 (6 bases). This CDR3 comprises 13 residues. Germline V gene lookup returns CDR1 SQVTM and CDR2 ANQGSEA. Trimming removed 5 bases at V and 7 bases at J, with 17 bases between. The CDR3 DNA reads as TGCAGCGTTTCTTCCAGGGGTAAACTTGAAGCTTTCTTT. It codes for CSVSSRGKLEAFF.